This T cell receptor beta chain was found in a study of control samples from healthy donors and cancer patients. This table comes from immunoSEQ multiplex PCR, and its TCRdb copy is limited to in-frame clones, with some not included. Of tens of thousands of clones listed, just over 90% are singletons. Germline lookup yields CDR1 SNHLY and CDR2 FYNNEI. This CDR3 is built from 15 residues. V shed 3 bases and J shed 6 bases, with 17 bases lying between them. The rearrangement joins TRBV2 to TRBJ1-2; maybe TRBD1 (6 bases). Sequenced: PBMCs. The TCR comes from a man aged 30-40 years with colorectal cancer. The CDR3 nucleotides read TGTGCCAGCAGTGAGGTCCGGGACACTACGGATGGCTACACCTTC. Protein: CASSEVRDTTDGYTF.